This T cell receptor (beta chain) came from a study of cytomegalovirus exposure and HLA in healthy donors. A remark on this clone: Its target is unknown.

Study-wide results and limits: TCR beta sequences reportedly predicted most subjects' HLA-A and HLA-B alleles accurately. Data from an earlier analysis indicated that most TCR beta V segments were productive either about 90% or about 30% of the time.

CDR1 is SGHVS, CDR2 FNYEAQ, per germline. Deletions cut 4 bases from V and 1 base from J, with 8 bases between. This CDR3 contains 14 residues. With 60 Vbeta and 13 Jbeta primers, the PCR was carried out. Using immunoSEQ multiplex PCR, the repertoire was profiled, and TCRdb retains in-frame clones only, with some absent. Of over 95,000 clones detected, under 85% appear once; the ten largest clones hold 1.5% to 2%. Sequences were obtained from PBMCs. The chain recombines TRBV7-6 with TRBJ2-1; maybe TRBD1 (6 bases). The TCR was taken from a man in his forties in good health and CMV-seronegative. CDR3 protein: CASSSGQSYNEQFF. The CDR3 DNA reads TGTGCCAGCAGCTCAGGACAGTCCTACAATGAGCAGTTCTTC. The variable domain in full, with the rest retrieved from reference TRBV7-6 and TRBJ2-1, is GAGVSQSPRYKVTKRGQDVALRCDPISGHVSLYWYRQALGQGPEFLTYFNYEAQQDKSGLPNDRFSAERPEGSISTLTIQRTEQRDSAMYRCASSSGQSYNEQFFGPGTRLTVL.